Presented here are 26 T cell receptor beta chains from one specimen sequenced in a study of OX40 agonist ivuxolimab in advanced cancers. Library prep was done by the immunoSEQ multiplex PCR assay. In TCRdb, the immuneACCESS table is reduced to in-frame sequences with V and J assigned. These tables do not hold every clone; where another copy was compared, an unresolved V gene accounts for under half, and the others remain unexplained. A total of approximately 28,000 clones appear in this sample, roughly 83% of them only once. The ten largest clones represent roughly 25% of the sample. The sequencing used CD4+ or CD8+ T cells sorted from blood, collected in a trial of the OX40 agonist ivuxolimab. All receptors come from an adult with an advanced solid tumor such as melanoma, head and neck, liver or kidney cancer.

The J gene is TRBJ2-5, the V gene TRBV9, with D uncertain. The CDR3 consists of 12 residues. V lost 3 bases and J 5 bases, leaving 8 bases between the germline ends. Germline CDR1 SGDLS, CDR2 YYNGEE. The chain's CDR3 is CASSGDGETQYF. As DNA, the CDR3 is TGTGCCAGCAGCGGAGACGGGGAGACCCAGTACTTC.

This chain connects TRBV11-2 to TRBJ2-1, with 7 bases identical to TRBD2. This CDR3 has 20 amino acids. The V gene's germline CDR1 is SGHAT and CDR2 FQNNGV. Trimming cost V 0 bases and J 0 bases; bases outside gene matches: 14. DNA for the CDR3: TGTGCCAGCAGCTTAGATCGGATGGTAGCGGGCTTGAGCTCCTACAATGAGCAGTTCTTC. The encoded protein is CASSLDRMVAGLSSYNEQFF.

The chain recombines TRBV15 with TRBJ2-3; D uncertain. The V gene's germline CDR1 is LNHNV and CDR2 YYDKDF (reference sequence). V lost 0 bases, J lost 0 bases, and 13 bases lay in between. The CDR3 totals 17 residues. CDR3 residues: CATSRDPPGQSTDTQYF. CDR3 in DNA: TGTGCCACCAGCAGAGACCCCCCCGGGCAGAGCACAGATACGCAGTATTTT.

This chain uses TRBV6-1 with TRBJ1-2; a possible D gene is TRBD1 (6 bases). Trimming took 7 bases from V and 4 from J, leaving 16 bases between them. Germline CDR1 reads MNHNS; CDR2 reads SASEGT. This CDR3 contains 14 residues. CDR3: CASILRGMSYGYTF. The DNA for the CDR3 is TGTGCCAGCATTCTCAGGGGTATGAGCTATGGCTACACCTTC.

This clone was observed a handful of times. V and J are TRBV28 and TRBJ1-1, with no clear D. Germline V gives CDR1 MDHEN, CDR2 SYDVKM. This CDR3 contains 16 residues. The V end was cut by 6 bases, the J end by 1 base, with 18 bases between. The CDR3 DNA reads as TGTGCCAGCAGCACTGATATCATAAGCCCGAACACTGAAGCTTTCTTT. Encoded protein: CASSTDIISPNTEAFF. Drawing the rest from reference TRBV28 and TRBJ1-1, the complete variable domain is DVKVTQSSRYLVKRTGEKVFLECVQDMDHENMFWYRQDPGLGLRLIYFSYDVKMKEKGDIPEGYSVSREKKERFSLILESASTNQTSMYLCASSTDIISPNTEAFFGQGTRLTVV.

The chain is built from TRBV28 and TRBJ2-1, with TRBD2 as a possible D gene (6 bases). The CDR3 has 15 amino acids. Per germline, CDR1 MDHEN and CDR2 SYDVKM. V was shortened by 3 bases and J by 9 bases, with 18 bases between the two germline ends. DNA for the CDR3: TGTGCCAGCAGTTTGGTTGGCGGGAAGCCTGTTGAGCAGTTCTTC. This translates into CASSLVGGKPVEQFF. Combining the CDR3 with reference TRBV28 and TRBJ2-1 gives the whole variable domain DVKVTQSSRYLVKRTGEKVFLECVQDMDHENMFWYRQDPGLGLRLIYFSYDVKMKEKGDIPEGYSVSREKKERFSLILESASTNQTSMYLCASSLVGGKPVEQFFGPGTRLTVL.

The V and J genes are TRBV12-2 and TRBJ2-2; no check of the table's D call, TRBD2, against the DNA was made. TRBV12-2 is flagged as a pseudogene. The CDR3 consists of 15 residues. CDR3 sequence: CASRLAPERSGELFF. DNA for the CDR3: TGTGCAAGTCGCTTAGCGCCCGAGCGATCCGGGGAGCTGTTTTTT.

As concerns this clone: A junction boundary mismatches the germline segment, possibly from a read error. V gene TRBV6-4 combines with J gene TRBJ2-7; 10 positions match TRBD2. The CDR3 has 15 residues. The germline CDR1 and CDR2 sequences are MRHNA and SNTAGT. CDR3 sequence reads: CAGSVDTSGNYEQYF. Here the CDR3 DNA reads TGTGCCGGCAGCGTCGATACTAGCGGGAACTACGAGCAGTACTTC.

The J gene is TRBJ2-1, the V gene TRBV6-4, with D perhaps TRBD1 or TRBD2 (5 bases each). Trimming left V 5 bases short and J 9 bases short, with 14 bases between. Germline V gene data show CDR1 as MRHNA and CDR2 as SNTAGT. The CDR3 has 13 residues. DNA of the CDR3: TGTGCCAGCAGTTGGGACCCCACGTTTGAGCAGTTCTTC. It translates to CASSWDPTFEQFF.

This chain connects TRBV13 to TRBJ2-3; D is possibly TRBD1 or TRBD2 (5 bases each). The germline CDR1 and CDR2 sequences are PRHDT and FYEKMQ (reference sequence). Between the trimmed V and J ends, which lost 4 bases and 12 bases, there was a span of 14 bases. This CDR3 spans 12 amino acids. The CDR3 sequence is CASSSFGASQYF. The CDR3 nucleotides are TGTGCCAGCAGCTCTTTCGGGGCTAGCCAGTATTTT.

The chain has TRBV11-2 and TRBJ2-7; tentative D call: TRBD1 (5 bases). The CDR3 spans 14 residues. The germline gives CDR1 SGHAT, CDR2 FQNNGV. V lost 5 bases and J lost 1, with 12 bases in between. The CDR3 nucleotides read TGTGCCAGCAGCCTGTACAGGATTTCCTACGAGCAGTACTTC. It yields the protein CASSLYRISYEQYF.

This chain connects TRBV19 to TRBJ2-1, with TRBD2 identical over 8 bases. The germline V gene encodes CDR1 LNHDA and CDR2 SQIVND (reference sequence). V lost 1 base and J lost 8; bases outside the gene matches: 10. This CDR3 has 16 amino acids. CDR3 amino acids: CASSIAPNGLADEQFF. The CDR3 bases are TGTGCCAGTAGTATAGCCCCTAACGGACTAGCCGATGAGCAGTTCTTC.

The rearrangement links TRBV2 to TRBJ1-5; the match to TRBD1 covers 7 bases. Germline CDR1 is SNHLY and CDR2 is FYNNEI. CDR3 length: 15 residues. J was trimmed by 0 bases and V by 5 bases; bases with no gene match: 4. The CDR3: CASSSDRYSNQPQHF. CDR3 nucleotide sequence: TGTGCCAGCAGTTCGGACAGGTATAGCAATCAGCCCCAGCATTTT. Combining the CDR3 with reference TRBV2 and TRBJ1-5 gives the whole variable domain EPEVTQTPSHQVTQMGQEVILRCVPISNHLYFYWYRQILGQKVEFLVSFYNNEISEKSEIFDDQFSVERPDGSNFTLKIRSTKLEDSAMYFCASSSDRYSNQPQHFGDGTRLSIL.

This clone has a single count. The CDR3 DNA is TGTGCCAGCAGCGCTAGCTTGACAGTCAGCTCCTACGAGCAGTACTTC. Protein: CASSASLTVSSYEQYF. The rearrangement uses TRBV7-8 and TRBJ2-7; D may be TRBD1 or TRBD2 (5 bases each). CDR3 length: 16 residues. The V end lost 5 bases, the J end lost 0 bases, and 17 bases lay between the germline ends. Germline lookup yields CDR1 SGHVS and CDR2 FQNEAQ.

The rearrangement joins TRBV7-6 to TRBJ1-1, with D maybe TRBD1 (6 bases). CDR1 is SGHVS and CDR2 is FNYEAQ in the germline V gene. The CDR3 totals 16 residues. The germline V and J ends were trimmed by 1 base and 1 base, with 13 bases remaining between them. The CDR3 DNA reads as TGTGCCAGCAGCTTAGGGACAGAAGGGGCGAACACTGAAGCTTTCTTT. Translating gives CASSLGTEGANTEAFF.

V is TRBV5-1 and J is TRBJ2-7; 13 nucleotides line up with TRBD2. CDR1 SGHRS and CDR2 YFSETQ come from the germline V gene. The V gene end was trimmed by 4 bases and the J gene end by 7 bases; junction bases not matched to a gene: 2. The CDR3 consists of 13 residues. Here the CDR3 DNA reads TGCGCCAGCAGCATGACTAGCGGGAGGGAGCAGTACTTC. This codes for CASSMTSGREQYF.

J is TRBJ1-1 and V is TRBV5-6, with a possible D match to TRBD1 (6 bases). Per the germline V gene, CDR1 is SGHDT and CDR2 is YYEEEE. V was pared by 5 bases and J by 8 bases, with 16 bases between. There are 13 residues in the CDR3. CDR3 bases: TGTGCCAGCAGTACGATACACAGGGCCGAAGCTTTCTTT. Protein product: CASSTIHRAEAFF.

The rearrangement links TRBV21-1 to TRBJ2-5. TRBV21-1 is an annotated pseudogene. CDR3 length equals 12 residues. CDR3 protein: CASSKDQETQYF. CDR3 bases: TGTGCCAGCAGCAAAGACCAAGAGACCCAGTACTTC.

With respect to this clone: This same CDR3 is encoded by further DNA sequences in the sample. V is TRBV5-1 and J is TRBJ2-1; D not certain. CDR1 is SGHRS and CDR2 is YFSETQ in the germline V gene. With 2 bases removed from V and 1 base from J, the gap between germline ends came to 4 bases. This CDR3 comprises 13 residues. The CDR3 DNA is TGCGCCAGCAGCTTAAGGTCCTACAATGAGCAGTTCTTC. Protein product: CASSLRSYNEQFF.

The chain uses TRBV11-2 and TRBJ1-2; 7 bases align to TRBD1. V was pared by 6 bases and J by 7 bases, with 17 bases of the junction left unmatched. Germline V gene sequence: CDR1 SGHAT, CDR2 FQNNGV. The CDR3 sequence is 16 residues long. CDR3 sequence (DNA): TGTGCCAGCAGTCCCGGTCGTATGGGACAGCACTCTGGCTACACCTTC. This gives the protein CASSPGRMGQHSGYTF.

J is TRBJ2-7 and V is TRBV27; 10 positions agree with TRBD2. Germline assignment: CDR1 MNHEY and CDR2 SMNVEV (reference sequence). With 5 bases clipped from V and 1 base from J, the junction kept 5 bases outside the gene matches. This CDR3 contains 15 residues. The DNA for the CDR3 is TGTGCCAGCAGTCCCAAGACTAGCGGGTCCTACGAGCAGTACTTC. Protein: CASSPKTSGSYEQYF.

The chain joins TRBV5-1 to TRBJ2-1; 14 nucleotides align to TRBD2. Germline V gene sequence: CDR1 SGHRS, CDR2 YFSETQ. Unmatched junction bases numbered 6, after V lost 9 bases and J lost 10 bases. The CDR3 sequence is 13 residues long. The CDR3 DNA is TGCGCCACCGCGACTAGCGGGAGGGCCGAGCAGTTCTTC. This encodes CATATSGRAEQFF.

The chain uses TRBV5-1 and TRBJ2-1; 12 bases map to TRBD2. Germline trimming cut 2 bases from V and 0 bases from J; bases unmatched to any gene: 6. Germline loops: CDR1 SGHRS, CDR2 YFSETQ. The CDR3 runs to 18 residues. CDR3 in amino acids: CASSFPLAGGNSYNEQFF. CDR3 DNA sequence: TGCGCCAGCAGCTTTCCACTAGCGGGAGGAAACTCCTACAATGAGCAGTTCTTC. Full variable domain (remainder filled in from reference TRBV5-1 and TRBJ2-1): KAGVTQTPRYLIKTRGQQVTLSCSPISGHRSVSWYQQTPGQGLQFLFEYFSETQRNKGNFPGRFSGRQFSNSRSEMNVSTLELGDSALYLCASSFPLAGGNSYNEQFFGPGTRLTVL.

J is TRBJ2-7 and V is TRBV7-9; TRBD2 might be the D (5 bases). The germline V gene encodes CDR1 SEHNR and CDR2 FQNEAQ (reference sequence). Trimming removed 4 bases at V and 10 bases at J, with 17 bases between. The CDR3 runs to 13 residues. The CDR3 sequence is CASSSYRTFDQYF. As DNA, the CDR3 is TGTGCCAGCAGCTCTTACCGGACTTTTGATCAGTACTTC.

This clone counts as medium-sized. The chain joins TRBV7-8 to TRBJ2-5; 7 bases match TRBD1. The CDR3 has 14 amino acids. Unmatched junction bases numbered 3, after V lost 4 bases and J lost 1 base. Germline V CDR1 and CDR2: SGHVS, FQNEAQ. In DNA, the CDR3 is TGTGCCAGCAGCTCGCCAGGGGGCCAAGAGACCCAGTACTTC. Amino acid sequence: CASSSPGGQETQYF.

The V gene is TRBV28, the J gene TRBJ1-2; D ambiguous. Germline V gives CDR1 MDHEN, CDR2 SYDVKM. V was cut by 9 bases and J by 7 bases, with 12 bases left in between. The CDR3 length is 11 residues. This CDR3 reads CASDIGGGYTF. The CDR3 bases are TGTGCCAGTGATATAGGAGGTGGCTACACCTTC.